This entry lists 5 T cell receptor beta chains sequenced from one sample in a study of blood T cell repertoires in COVID-19 (dated by TCRdb to about 2020). Library generation was performed with the immunoSEQ multiplex PCR assay. This immuneACCESS table, as held by TCRdb, lists in-frame sequences with V and J called but not all clones. Of the missing ones, under half trace to an unresolved V gene in checked studies; the others have no known cause. The table for this sample lists about 480,000 clones; more than 85% of them were counted only once. Clones ranked in the top ten supply around 4.4% of the sample. The sample comprised peripheral blood. The receptors originated from a woman in her twenties or thirties with acute or convalescent COVID-19.

Turning to this clone: The junction and the germline gene differ at one end; a read error may be behind it. The chain combines TRBV29-1 with TRBJ2-2, with D maybe TRBD2 (5 bases). Germline V lookup: CDR1 SQVTM, CDR2 ANQGSEA. The CDR3 runs 13 residues. Written as DNA, the CDR3 is TGCAGCGCCAAGTCCGCGGATTCCGGGGAGCTGGTTTTT. Its translation is CSAKSADSGELVF.

The chain recombines TRBV29-1 with TRBJ2-5, with 7 positions matching TRBD1. Germline CDR1 is SQVTM and CDR2 is ANQGSEA. This CDR3 has 13 amino acids. With V trimmed by 5 bases and J by 5 bases, 8 bases remained unmatched. The CDR3 DNA sequence: TGCAGCGTTTTTATGACAGGGTTGGAGACCCAGTACTTC. Translated, it gives CSVFMTGLETQYF.

The J gene is TRBJ2-2, the V gene TRBV7-2; a possible D gene is TRBD1 (6 bases). CDR1 and CDR2 from the germline V gene are SGHTA and FQGNSA. The CDR3 has 16 residues. Trimming took off 5 bases at V and 1 base at J, with 14 bases between the two ends. DNA for the CDR3: TGTGCCAGCAGCCCCAACACAGGGCTGAACACCGGGGAGCTGTTTTTT. Its protein product is CASSPNTGLNTGELFF.

The J gene is TRBJ2-2, the V gene TRBV5-8; 8 bases align to TRBD1. Germline CDR1 reads SGHTS; CDR2 reads YDEGEE. The CDR3 spans 13 residues. V shed 4 bases, J shed 5 bases, and the junction held 1 base outside the gene matches. CDR3 bases: TGTGCCAGCAGCCGGACAGGGACCGGGGAGCTGTTTTTT. Its translation is CASSRTGTGELFF. The full variable domain, rest sourced from reference TRBV5-8 and TRBJ2-2, is EAGVTQSPTHLIKTRGQQATLRCSPISGHTSVYWYQQALGLGLQFLLWYDEGEERNRGNFPPRFSGRQFPNYSSELNVNALELEDSALYLCASSRTGTGELFFGEGSRLTVL.

This chain uses TRBV21-1 with TRBJ2-5; TRBD1, as called in the table, went unchecked against the DNA. TRBV21-1 is reported as a pseudogene. The CDR3 is 17 amino acids. CDR3: CASRDREITNYQETQYF. In nucleotides, the CDR3 is TGTGCCAGCCGGGACAGGGAGATAACGAATTACCAAGAGACCCAGTACTTC.